This T cell receptor beta chain was recovered during a study of spatial heterogeneity in lung cancer. Time point meaning: sample taken at primary tumor resection. The input material, whole RNA from tumor, nontumor lung or frozen PBMC, was sequenced unsorted. Unique molecular identifiers tagged every individual TCR cDNA molecule. TCRdb recomputed calls from the 5' RACE reads with MiXCR, one row per CDR3 protein. The top ten clones hold 50% to 65% of a sample with 35,000 to 55,000 distinct CDR3 sequences, roughly an eighth of them seen once. The CDR3 consists of 14 residues. The V end was cut by 8 bases, the J end by 0 bases, with 13 bases between. The germline V gene has CDR1 WSHSY and CDR2 SAAADI. In this sample, this clonotype turned up many times.

The chain employs TRBV10-2 and TRBJ1-1; unclear D gene. The origin of this receptor is a male donor with early-stage non-small cell lung cancer. The sample was PBMCs, taken at surgery. The DNA of the CDR3 is TGCGCCAGCCTAATGGACGGGGTGAACACTGAAGCTTTCTTT. This encodes CASLMDGVNTEAFF.